These 29 T cell receptor beta chains came from one sample sequenced in a study of T cells in Graves' hyperthyroidism and ophthalmopathy. The CDR3 regions of TCR beta were amplified from RNA transcripts. When the TCR CDR3 underwent first-round RT-PCR, the HTBI primer set was used. TCRdb re-called the multiplex PCR reads through MiXCR, storing one row per CDR3 protein. This table has some 270,000 distinct CDR3 sequences, roughly 14% appearing once. The sequenced material came from blood. These TCRs come from a woman between 25 and 40 years old with Graves' hyperthyroidism that later progressed to Graves' ophthalmopathy.

This clonotype came up a few times. The chain combines TRBV9 with TRBJ2-5, with a weak D call TRBD1 (7 bases). From germline, CDR1 is SGDLS and CDR2 YYNGEE. This CDR3 is 14 amino acids long. V was cut by 2 bases and J by 4 bases, with 12 bases left in between. The CDR3 DNA reads as TGTGCCAGCAGCGTCAGGGGGGTCGCAGAGACCCAGTACTTC. Translating it yields CASSVRGVAETQYF.

This clonotype was counted ten times or more. This rearrangement joins TRBV11-2 to TRBJ2-5; D gene unclear. Germline V gene sequence: CDR1 SGHAT, CDR2 FQNNGV. CDR3 size: 10 residues. V dropped 8 bases and J dropped 4 bases, with 5 bases sitting between them. The CDR3 nucleotides read TGTGCCAGCTTTAGAGAGACCCAGTACTTC. The encoded protein is CASFRETQYF.

Only a few counts were recorded for this clonotype. The chain has TRBV9 and TRBJ2-3; a weak D match, TRBD2 (5 bases). The CDR3 length is 16 residues. The V end was cut by 0 bases, the J end by 2 bases, with 13 bases between. Germline V lookup: CDR1 SGDLS, CDR2 YYNGEE. CDR3 in amino acids: CASSVVGSGYTDTQYF. The CDR3 DNA sequence: TGTGCCAGCAGCGTAGTGGGGAGCGGATACACAGATACGCAGTATTTT.

CDR3 nucleotide sequence: TGTGCCAGCGGGGGAGACCCCTACAATGAGCAGTTCTTC. It encodes CASGGDPYNEQFF. The chain combines TRBV2 with TRBJ2-1; possibly TRBD1 or TRBD2 for D (5 bases each). Trimming pared 8 bases from V and 2 bases from J, leaving 10 bases between. CDR3 length equals 13 residues. CDR1 and CDR2 from the germline V gene are SNHLY and FYNNEI.

This clonotype was recorded many times. This sequence joins TRBV3-1 and TRBJ1-2; 8 positions match TRBD1. Germline assignment: CDR1 LGHDT and CDR2 YNNKEL (reference sequence). Trimming took 4 bases from V and 2 from J; bases not matched to a gene: 6. The CDR3 sequence is 15 residues long. The CDR3 region is CASSRSGGSNYGYTF. The CDR3, as DNA: TGTGCCAGCAGCCGGTCAGGGGGCTCCAACTATGGCTACACCTTC.

This clonotype was observed a single time. Possible read error: a much larger clone is one base away. The V and J genes are TRBV2 and TRBJ2-6; D is perhaps TRBD1 or TRBD2 (5 bases each). CDR1 and CDR2 (germline): SNHLY, FYNNEI. This CDR3 contains 15 residues. The DNA for the CDR3 is TGTGCCAGCAGTTTGGGGGTTGGTGGGGCCAACGTCCTGGCTTTC. It encodes CASSLGVGGANVLAF.

V gene TRBV5-1 combines with J gene TRBJ2-7; TRBD1 agrees at 11 bases. CDR3 size: 16 residues. The V and J ends lost 4 bases and 5 bases, in that order; junction bases with no gene match: 11. Germline lookup yields CDR1 SGHRS and CDR2 YFSETQ. CDR3: CASSRPGQGELDEQYF. CDR3 DNA sequence: TGCGCCAGCAGCAGACCGGGACAGGGGGAGTTAGACGAGCAGTACTTC.

V is TRBV19 and J is TRBJ1-1; D is unresolved. CDR1 and CDR2 (germline): LNHDA, SQIVND (reference sequence). The CDR3 consists of 15 residues. With 5 bases removed from V and 2 bases from J, the gap between germline ends came to 15 bases. In nucleotides, the CDR3 is TGTGCCAGTAGTGTCACCAGACGGATCAACACTGAAGCTTTCTTT. It translates to CASSVTRRINTEAFF.

This clonotype was seen many times. The V gene is TRBV6-1, the J gene TRBJ2-1; possibly TRBD2 for D (6 bases). This CDR3 contains 13 residues. V was shortened by 2 bases and J by 5 bases, with 7 bases between the two germline ends. Germline lookup yields CDR1 MNHNS and CDR2 SASEGT. For the CDR3, the DNA is TGTGCCAGCAGTGAACGGGAGAACAATGAGCAGTTCTTC. The encoded protein is CASSERENNEQFF.

This chain links TRBV10-3 with TRBJ2-3, with 10 nucleotides matching TRBD1. The V gene end was trimmed by 2 bases and the J gene end by 6 bases; junction bases not matched to a gene: 5. The CDR3 runs 15 residues. CDR1 and CDR2 from the germline V gene are ENHRY and SYGVKD. The CDR3 DNA reads as TGTGCCATCAGTGAGGGGACAGGGGACAGGGATACGCAGTATTTT. This codes for CAISEGTGDRDTQYF.

This clonotype was detected ten times or more. This sequence joins TRBV27 and TRBJ2-3, with 7 bases identical to TRBD1. The trim removed 7 bases at V and 0 bases at J, leaving 7 bases unmatched. Looked up from germline, CDR1 is MNHEY and CDR2 is SMNVEV (reference sequence). The CDR3 has 15 amino acids. For the CDR3, the DNA is TGTGCCAGCAACAACAGGGGATCTAGCACAGATACGCAGTATTTT. It translates to CASNNRGSSTDTQYF.

This clonotype showed up many times. The V gene is TRBV4-2, the J gene TRBJ2-1, with D unresolved. This CDR3 contains 12 residues. V shed 1 base and J shed 8 bases, with 6 bases lying between them. The germline CDR1 and CDR2 sequences are LGHNA and YNFKEQ. Written as DNA, the CDR3 is TGTGCCAGCAGCCAAGCTCTGCATGAGCAGTTCTTC. This codes for CASSQALHEQFF.

This clonotype was seen at least ten times. A single base separates this from a much larger clone, so it may be a read error. The chain employs TRBV7-2 and TRBJ2-3; 7 bases agree with TRBD2. The CDR3 runs to 14 residues. V gave up 6 bases and J gave up 4 bases; unmatched junction bases: 7. Germline CDR1 SGHTA, CDR2 FQGNSA. CDR3 bases: TGTGCCAGCAGTTACGGCGGGAGCGCAGATACGCAGTATTTT. This gives the protein CASSYGGSADTQYF.

Many counts were recorded for this clonotype. The rearrangement uses TRBV5-1 and TRBJ2-5; D is possibly TRBD1 (6 bases). In germline, CDR1 is SGHRS, CDR2 YFSETQ. V lost 4 bases, J lost 1 base, and 17 bases lay in between. The CDR3 sequence is 16 residues long. CDR3 in DNA: TGCGCCAGCAGCCCTATGGGTTCGACAGGCCAAGAGACCCAGTACTTC. This gives the protein CASSPMGSTGQETQYF. The entire variable domain, with the rest obtained from reference TRBV5-1 and TRBJ2-5, is as follows: KAGVTQTPRYLIKTRGQQVTLSCSPISGHRSVSWYQQTPGQGLQFLFEYFSETQRNKGNFPGRFSGRQFSNSRSEMNVSTLELGDSALYLCASSPMGSTGQETQYFGPGTRLLVL.

This clonotype was observed at least ten times. The chain employs TRBV11-2 and TRBJ2-1; TRBD2 agrees at 8 bases. Germline V gives CDR1 SGHAT, CDR2 FQNNGV. This CDR3 has 19 amino acids. Trimming took 1 base from V and 4 from J; bases not matched to a gene: 15. CDR3 nucleotide sequence: TGTGCCAGCAGCTTAGGGGTAGGTAGCGGGAAAGGACCTTACAATGAGCAGTTCTTC. Protein: CASSLGVGSGKGPYNEQFF. Supplemented by reference TRBV11-2 and TRBJ2-1, the full variable domain reads EAGVAQSPRYKIIEKRQSVAFWCNPISGHATLYWYQQILGQGPKLLIQFQNNGVVDDSQLPKDRFSAERLKGVDSTLKIQPAKLEDSAVYLCASSLGVGSGKGPYNEQFFGPGTRLTVL.

This clonotype was recorded a few times. This chain joins TRBV15 and TRBJ1-4; TRBD1 matches 10 bases. Germline V CDR1 and CDR2: LNHNV, YYDKDF (reference sequence). This CDR3 is built from 12 residues. V gave up 9 bases and J gave up 8 bases; unmatched junction bases: 3. CDR3 loop: CATGQGYEKLFF. The CDR3 nucleotides are TGTGCCACGGGACAGGGGTACGAAAAACTGTTTTTT.

In this sample, this clonotype turned up a few times. The gene calls are TRBV19 and TRBJ1-1; D uncertain. Germline V lookup: CDR1 LNHDA, CDR2 SQIVND (reference sequence). Trimming left V 2 bases short and J 8 bases short, with 15 bases between. This CDR3 is 14 amino acids long. The CDR3 sequence: CASSILSTRSEAFF. CDR3 nucleotides: TGTGCCAGTAGTATACTCTCGACTAGGTCAGAAGCTTTCTTT. The full variable domain, with the rest looked up from reference TRBV19 and TRBJ1-1, is DGGITQSPKYLFRKEGQNVTLSCEQNLNHDAMYWYRQDPGQGLRLIYYSQIVNDFQKGDIAEGYSVSREKKESFPLTVTSAQKNPTAFYLCASSILSTRSEAFFGQGTRLTVV.

This clonotype came up many times. The chain links TRBV20-1 to TRBJ1-1; D unclear. The ends were cut back, 7 bases at V and 0 bases at J, with 12 bases in the middle. CDR3 length equals 13 residues. Germline V CDR1 and CDR2: DFQATT, SNEGSKA (reference sequence). CDR3: CSVSGVMNTEAFF. CDR3 in DNA: TGCAGTGTCAGCGGGGTTATGAACACTGAAGCTTTCTTT.

CDR3 coding DNA: TGTGCCAGCTCACCAATGTCCGGGACGGCAAATTCACCCCTCCACTTT. Translated: CASSPMSGTANSPLHF. The chain is built from TRBV18 and TRBJ1-6; the D gene is possibly TRBD1 (5 bases). The CDR3 length is 16 residues. Germline-derived CDR1 and CDR2 are KGHSH and LQKENI. V dropped 2 bases and J dropped 7 bases, with 15 bases sitting between them. Full variable domain (rest looked up from reference TRBV18 and TRBJ1-6): NAGVMQNPRHLVRRRGQEARLRCSPMKGHSHVYWYRQLPEEGLKFMVYLQKENIIDESGMPKERFSAEFPKEGPSILRIQQVVRGDSAAYFCASSPMSGTANSPLHFGNGTRLTVT.

This clonotype was counted only a few times. This chain uses TRBV7-8 with TRBJ2-7; D ambiguous. The CDR3 length is 14 residues. CDR1 SGHVS and CDR2 FQNEAQ come from the germline V gene. V lost 7 bases and J 7 bases, leaving 20 bases between the germline ends. The DNA for the CDR3 is TGTGCCAGCACCTCCCGGAAGAGACCTTTAGAGCAGTACTTC. Translation gives CASTSRKRPLEQYF.

The chain recombines TRBV11-2 with TRBJ2-5; maybe TRBD2 (7 bases). V was cut by 1 base and J by 5 bases, with 20 bases left in between. Germline loops: CDR1 SGHAT, CDR2 FQNNGV. This CDR3 comprises 17 residues. The chain's CDR3 is CASSLVGAGAPRETQYF. CDR3 nucleotides: TGTGCCAGCAGCTTAGTCGGTGCGGGGGCGCCCCGGGAGACCCAGTACTTC.

The table lists this clonotype with many counts. This chain joins TRBV16 and TRBJ2-1; no firm D call. The CDR3 sequence is 14 residues long. Germline V gene data show CDR1 as KGHSY and CDR2 as FQNENV. Trimming took off 1 base at V and 6 bases at J, with 10 bases between the two ends. CDR3 region: CASSQYVGINEQFF. The CDR3 DNA sequence: TGTGCCAGCAGCCAATATGTAGGAATCAATGAGCAGTTCTTC. Full variable domain (rest looked up from reference TRBV16 and TRBJ2-1): GEEVAQTPKHLVRGEGQKAKLYCAPIKGHSYVFWYQQVLKNEFKFLISFQNENVFDETGMPKERFSAKCLPNSPCSLEIQATKLEDSAVYFCASSQYVGINEQFFGPGTRLTVL.

With regard to this clonotype: Since a much larger clone is just one base distant, this may be a read error. V gene TRBV29-1 combines with J gene TRBJ2-1; D is undetermined. The V end was cut by 0 bases, the J end by 7 bases, with 16 bases between. The germline V gene has CDR1 SQVTM and CDR2 ANQGSEA. CDR3 length: 15 residues. The CDR3 DNA sequence: TGCAGCGTTGAAGACGTTAGGGCCGCGCTTAATGAGCAGTTCTTC. Its translation: CSVEDVRAALNEQFF.

This clonotype has at least ten counts. The rearrangement links TRBV27 to TRBJ2-7; 9 nucleotides match TRBD1. The CDR3 extends over 13 amino acids. Germline V gene sequence: CDR1 MNHEY, CDR2 SMNVEV (reference sequence). V dropped 8 bases and J dropped 3; count of bases not matched to a gene: 5. Written as DNA, the CDR3 is TGTGCCAGCTCATTGGACAGGGGCTACGAGCAGTACTTC. Encoded protein: CASSLDRGYEQYF.

There are a few counts of this clonotype. The chain carries TRBV4-3 and TRBJ1-2, with 9 bases that match TRBD1. The CDR3 loop spans 16 amino acids. The V gene end was trimmed by 1 base and the J gene end by 6 bases; junction bases not matched to a gene: 9. Germline V CDR1 and CDR2: LGHNA, YSLEER. DNA for the CDR3: TGCGCCAGCAGCCAAGGAGGGACAGGGAGGGTGGATGGCTACACCTTC. Protein sequence: CASSQGGTGRVDGYTF.

This clonotype was seen repeatedly, ten times or more. The rearrangement joins TRBV7-2 to TRBJ1-6; D is unresolved. CDR1 is SGHTA, CDR2 FQGNSA, per germline. Between the trimmed V and J ends, which lost 3 bases and 8 bases, there was a span of 11 bases. This CDR3 contains 14 residues. CDR3 sequence (DNA): TGTGCCAGCAGCTTTGGACGGCAGGATTCACCCCTCCACTTT. This translates into CASSFGRQDSPLHF.

The chain carries TRBV2 and TRBJ1-2; a weak D match, TRBD1 (6 bases). This CDR3 is 12 amino acids long. V was clipped by 9 bases and J by 11 bases, with 19 bases between them. From germline, CDR1 is SNHLY and CDR2 FYNNEI. The CDR3 spells CASTSGGQSYTF. DNA of the CDR3: TGTGCCAGTACCTCGGGGGGGCAGAGTTACACCTTC.

In its sample, this clonotype was seen many times. The CDR3 sequence is CATSRDRNQETQYF. The CDR3, as DNA: TGTGCCACCAGCAGAGATAGGAACCAAGAGACCCAGTACTTC. The J gene is TRBJ2-5, the V gene TRBV15; unclear D gene. The V end lost 0 bases, the J end lost 0 bases, and 5 bases lay between the germline ends. The CDR3 is made up of 14 amino acids. The germline CDR1 and CDR2 sequences are LNHNV and YYDKDF (reference sequence).

In this sample, this clonotype turned up many times. J is TRBJ2-7 and V is TRBV30, with D maybe TRBD2 (5 bases). Germline V gene data show CDR1 as GTSNPN and CDR2 as SVGIG (reference sequence). V lost 0 bases, J lost 7 bases, and 10 bases lay in between. This CDR3 comprises 12 residues. CDR3 nucleotides: TGTGCCTGGAGTGTAACTAGAGGAGAGCAGTACTTC. Translating gives CAWSVTRGEQYF.